These 13 T cell receptor beta chains were sequenced from one sample in a study of blood T cell repertoires in COVID-19. Method: immunoSEQ multiplex PCR; TCRdb's copy keeps in-frame clones and lacks some. The repertoire consists of 200,000 or so clones, with 80% to 90% occurring once and the leading ten covering 3% to 4.5%. Sequencing was performed on PBMCs or T cells enriched from blood (not recorded which). The receptor set was obtained from a woman aged 40 to 49 with acute COVID-19.

V and J are TRBV4-3 and TRBJ2-1, with TRBD2 matching 9 bases. Looked up from germline, CDR1 is LGHNA and CDR2 is YSLEER. Germline trimming cut 1 base from V and 5 bases from J; bases unmatched to any gene: 21. The CDR3 is made up of 21 amino acids. CDR3 bases: TGCGCCAGCAGCCAAGCCTCCACCTATCTAGCGGGGAATACAAGAAACAATGAGCAGTTCTTC. It codes for CASSQASTYLAGNTRNNEQFF.

V is TRBV5-1 and J is TRBJ2-3, with a weak D call TRBD2 (6 bases). CDR1 and CDR2 from the germline V gene are SGHRS and YFSETQ. This CDR3 spans 16 amino acids. V lost 4 bases to trimming and J lost 4 bases, with 19 bases between them. DNA for the CDR3: TGCGCCAGCAGCACACATAGCGGAAGGGGCGCAGATACGCAGTATTTT. Its protein product is CASSTHSGRGADTQYF. The full variable domain, its missing parts supplied by reference TRBV5-1 and TRBJ2-3, is KAGVTQTPRYLIKTRGQQVTLSCSPISGHRSVSWYQQTPGQGLQFLFEYFSETQRNKGNFPGRFSGRQFSNSRSEMNVSTLELGDSALYLCASSTHSGRGADTQYFGPGTRLTVL.

The rearrangement uses TRBV24-1 and TRBJ2-1; 8 bases line up with TRBD2. The CDR3 covers 15 residues. CDR1 KGHDR and CDR2 SFDVKD come from the germline V gene. The V gene end was trimmed by 4 bases and the J gene end by 15 bases; junction bases not matched to a gene: 16. As DNA, the CDR3 is TGTGCCACCAGTGAGGTGAGCGGGAGTTTAAACTCTATGTTCTTC. Translation gives CATSEVSGSLNSMFF.

CDR3 sequence reads: CAISESGAINTEAFF. The CDR3, as DNA: TGTGCCATCAGTGAGTCGGGGGCAATTAACACTGAAGCTTTCTTT. V gene TRBV10-3 combines with J gene TRBJ1-1, with D possibly matching TRBD1 (6 bases). V lost 0 bases to trimming and J lost 2 bases, with 10 bases between them. The CDR3 has 15 residues. In germline, CDR1 is ENHRY, CDR2 SYGVKD.

The rearrangement links TRBV3-1 (or the pseudogene TRBV3-2) to TRBJ2-3; the D gene is possibly TRBD2 (5 bases). CDR3 size: 16 residues. Germline values: CDR1 LGHDT, CDR2 YNNKEL (reference sequence). The V gene lost 4 bases and the J gene lost 3 bases, with 17 bases spanning the gap. The CDR3 sequence: CASSPRTGHSTDTQYF. The DNA for the CDR3 is TGTGCCAGCAGCCCCCGGACTGGGCATTCAACAGATACGCAGTATTTT.

Comment on this clone: One end of the junction is discordant with germline, which a read error may explain. The chain couples TRBV12-3 or TRBV12-4 to TRBJ2-3; 11 positions match TRBD2. The CDR3 spans 13 residues. The CDR3 spells CASSQMTSGIGNF. The CDR3 DNA reads TGTGCCAGCAGTCAAATGACTAGCGGGATAGGGAATTTT.

V and J are TRBV11-2 and TRBJ2-1; a possible D gene is TRBD1 (5 bases). The CDR3 sequence is 16 residues long. CDR1 SGHAT and CDR2 FQNNGV come from the germline V gene. V was trimmed by 0 bases and J by 9 bases, leaving 18 bases between them. CDR3 region: CASSLEGLWGMGEQFF. The CDR3 DNA reads TGTGCCAGCAGCTTAGAGGGTTTATGGGGCATGGGTGAGCAGTTCTTC.

The chain couples TRBV7-9 to TRBJ1-1; D is uncertain. Trimming pared 7 bases from V and 3 bases from J, leaving 15 bases between. Germline V gene data show CDR1 as SEHNR and CDR2 as FQNEAQ (reference sequence). The length of the CDR3 is 14 residues. The CDR3 nucleotides read TGTGCCAGCACCGAGTTCAGGCGCCACACTGAAGCTTTCTTT. The encoded protein is CASTEFRRHTEAFF.

The table lists this clone with a few counts. The chain is built from TRBV4-2 and TRBJ2-1, with 9 positions matching TRBD2. Germline V gene data show CDR1 as LGHNA and CDR2 as YNFKEQ. The CDR3 is 16 residues long. V was pared by 4 bases and J by 4 bases, with 8 bases of the junction left unmatched. DNA of the CDR3: TGTGCCAGCAGCCGGGGGGTACTAGCGGGTTACAATGAGCAGTTCTTC. This sequence encodes CASSRGVLAGYNEQFF.

The chain has TRBV5-1 and TRBJ2-3, with a tentative D call TRBD1 (6 bases). The CDR3 extends over 13 amino acids. V gave up 2 bases and J gave up 6 bases, with 10 bases separating them. The germline gives CDR1 SGHRS, CDR2 YFSETQ. The CDR3 region is CASSLERGDTQYF. In DNA, the CDR3 is TGCGCCAGCAGCTTAGAGAGGGGGGATACGCAGTATTTT.

This rearrangement joins TRBV18 to TRBJ2-2; 8 bases map to TRBD2. V gave up 3 bases and J gave up 6 bases; unmatched junction bases: 6. Germline lookup yields CDR1 KGHSH and CDR2 LQKENI. The CDR3 has 15 amino acids. Here the CDR3 reads CASSPAAGESGELFF. The CDR3 DNA sequence: TGTGCCAGCTCACCGGCAGCGGGAGAATCCGGGGAGCTGTTTTTT.

V is TRBV7-2 and J is TRBJ1-3, with 7 bases fitting TRBD1. Per the germline V gene, CDR1 is SGHTA and CDR2 is FQGNSA. V was clipped by 2 bases and J by 0 bases; unmatched bases: 4. The CDR3 runs 16 residues. The CDR3 sequence: CASSLRQGYSGNTIYF. The CDR3 nucleotides read TGTGCCAGCAGCTTACGACAGGGCTACTCTGGAAACACCATATATTTT. Full variable domain (outside the CDR3, taken from reference TRBV7-2 and TRBJ1-3): GAGVSQSPSNKVTEKGKDVELRCDPISGHTALYWYRQSLGQGLEFLIYFQGNSAPDKSGLPSDRFSAERTGGSVSTLTIQRTQQEDSAVYLCASSLRQGYSGNTIYFGEGSWLTVV.

The J gene is TRBJ1-5, the V gene TRBV10-3; a possible D gene is TRBD1 (6 bases). This CDR3 contains 16 residues. V was shortened by 2 bases and J by 2 bases, with 13 bases between the two germline ends. Per the germline V gene, CDR1 is ENHRY and CDR2 is SYGVKD. The CDR3 region is CAISEGQLRGNQPQHF. CDR3 nucleotides: TGTGCCATCAGTGAGGGACAGCTTCGTGGCAATCAGCCCCAGCATTTT.